This T cell receptor beta chain appears in the sequencing data of a study of cytomegalovirus exposure and HLA in healthy donors. Study-wide findings and caveats: Most subjects had HLA-A and HLA-B alleles reportedly predicted accurately by TCR beta sequences. For presence/absence analyses, sequencing depth was assumed to be roughly uniform across donors.

For this clone: Antigen specificity is unknown.

PCR amplification relied on 60 Vbeta primers (plus 13 Jbeta primers). Sequenced by immunoSEQ multiplex PCR; TCRdb stores in-frame clones only, minus some. The sample has 120,000 to 150,000 clones; approximately 70% are singletons. The CDR3 is 13 residues long. Looked up from germline, CDR1 is SGHNT and CDR2 is YENEEA. Deletions cut 5 bases from V and 3 bases from J, with 10 bases between. Sequencing was done on a sample of PBMCs. The TCR comes from a woman aged 40 to 50 in good health and CMV-seronegative. V is TRBV11-3 and J is TRBJ2-5, with a weak D call TRBD1 (6 bases). The CDR3: CASSRGQKETQYF. The CDR3 DNA reads TGTGCCAGCAGCCGCGGACAGAAAGAGACCCAGTACTTC.